This paragraph reports one T cell receptor beta chain. Its antigen target is currently unknown. No base qualities exist here, and no much larger clone lies one base off it. The data were produced on an Illumina HiSeq 1500. Starting from the raw public reads, TCRdb applied fastp trimming at Q25, assembled clones with MiXCR and retained in-frame beta chains. Rows matching on CDR3 protein sequence are summarized as one entry with the most common DNA and genes. The sample table lists nearly 650,000 distinct CDR3 sequences, 24% of them with a count of one. Clones ranked in the top ten supply 8% of the sample. This specimen belongs to a study of T cell repertoires in cytomegalovirus infection (dated by TCRdb to about 2019). Background for the entire study: Donor HLA type was relevant to the analysis, as public TCR beta signatures indicated carriage of CMV infection together with the matching HLA type.

At the junction V is shortened by 8 bases and J by 3 bases, with 31 bases in between. CDR1 and CDR2, looked up from the germline V gene (reference sequence), are DFQATT and SNEGSKA. The CDR3 has 18 amino acids, counting the end cysteine and phenylalanine. Only the CDR3 part of the read is kept: 54 bases, read in frame from the first base. General findings and caveats noted by the study authors: In both this cohort and an independent cohort of some 380 donors, the cumulative frequency of public TCR beta family members distinguished carriers of CMV infection plus the relevant HLA type. The ex vivo response was dominated by HLA-C-restricted CMV-specific TCR beta clonotypes, which also provided the single most frequent clonotype in two of eight donors.

The clonotype comes from a human donor in good health (CMV status not recorded). Some clones in this sample may be carry-over from other donors' samples. What was sequenced was CD8+ T cells from PBMCs. This chain joins TRBV20-1 to TRBJ1-2; matching of 6 bases hints at TRBD1 as the D gene. The nucleotides read TGCAGTCAGGGTGCGGAGGATCTCCGGGGGCGCATCGACTATGGCTACACCTTC. Translated, it reads CSQGAEDLRGRIDYGYTF.